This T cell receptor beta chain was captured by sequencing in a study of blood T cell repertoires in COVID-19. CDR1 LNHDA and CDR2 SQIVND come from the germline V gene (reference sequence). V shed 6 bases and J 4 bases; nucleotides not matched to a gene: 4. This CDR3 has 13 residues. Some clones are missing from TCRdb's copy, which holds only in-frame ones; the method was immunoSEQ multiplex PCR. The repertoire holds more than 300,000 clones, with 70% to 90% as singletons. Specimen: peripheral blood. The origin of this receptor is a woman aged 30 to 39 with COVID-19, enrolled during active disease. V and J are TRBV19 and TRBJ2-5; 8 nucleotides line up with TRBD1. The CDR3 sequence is CASSQGAGETQYF. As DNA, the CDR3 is TGTGCCAGTAGCCAGGGGGCCGGAGAGACCCAGTACTTC.